What follows are 5 T cell receptor beta chains derived from one specimen sequenced in a study of cytomegalovirus exposure and HLA in healthy donors. The study ran its PCR with 60 Vbeta and 13 Jbeta primers. Method: immunoSEQ multiplex PCR; TCRdb's copy keeps in-frame clones and lacks some. The sample gives about 79,000 clones, 74% of which show up once; roughly 9.1% is in the top ten. The sample comprised PBMCs. These receptors all stem from a middle-aged man in good health and CMV-seropositive.

For the CDR3, the DNA is TGTGCCAGCAGGCAAGGTGGGGATAGCGGCTATGGCTACACCTTC. Amino acids: CASRQGGDSGYGYTF. The V gene is TRBV6-1, the J gene TRBJ1-2; D gene unclear. V lost 6 bases and J lost 4, with 18 bases in between. CDR1 is MNHNS, CDR2 SASEGT, per germline. This CDR3 has 15 residues.

The chain recombines TRBV5-1 with TRBJ2-1; TRBD2 is a possible D gene (6 bases). CDR3 length: 16 residues. Germline V gives CDR1 SGHRS, CDR2 YFSETQ. The V end was cut by 1 base, the J end by 1 base, with 12 bases between. The CDR3 loop is CASSLQGRGSYNEQFF. The DNA for the CDR3 is TGCGCCAGCAGCTTGCAGGGTCGGGGGTCCTACAATGAGCAGTTCTTC.

J is TRBJ2-3 and V is TRBV6-6; 11 bases are shared with TRBD2. CDR1 and CDR2 (germline): MNHNY, SVGAGI (reference sequence). V was clipped by 4 bases and J by 5 bases; unmatched bases: 8. This CDR3 spans 16 amino acids. CDR3 DNA sequence: TGTGCCAGCAGTTTCGGTTCACTAGCGGGGGAAGATACGCAGTATTTT. Amino acid sequence: CASSFGSLAGEDTQYF.

This clone showed up just once. The sample contains more than one DNA sequence encoding this CDR3. The chain links TRBV29-1 to TRBJ2-1; TRBD2 aligns across 8 bases. Germline values: CDR1 SQVTM, CDR2 ANQGSEA. V dropped 3 bases and J dropped 4; count of bases not matched to a gene: 11. The CDR3 is 16 residues long. The chain's CDR3 is CSVEDSVLAVYNEQFF. The CDR3 DNA follows: TGCAGCGTTGAGGATTCGGTACTAGCGGTATACAATGAGCAGTTCTTC.

The chain joins TRBV2 to TRBJ2-3; D unclear. Germline CDR1 and CDR2: SNHLY and FYNNEI. V was clipped by 7 bases and J by 6 bases, with 8 bases between them. The CDR3 length is 11 residues. As DNA, the CDR3 is TGTGCCAGCACCCTCACTGATACGCAGTATTTT. It translates to CASTLTDTQYF.